This record looks at one TCR beta chain sequence and its context. Its specificity is not known. At one end the junction does not follow the germline gene, possibly because of a read error. This entry is derived from a study of radiotherapy plus CTLA-4 blockade in lung cancer. At the level of the study: For approximately 19% of patients, objective responses occurred, and approximately 33% had disease control. Study-level points and caveats: Expansion of tumor-derived TCR clones was observed in blood after radiotherapy plus ipilimumab. Early blood T cell clone dynamics, with interferon-beta, were reported to best predict response.

Patients with chemo-refractory metastatic non-small-cell lung cancer received focal radiation plus CTLA-4 blockade with ipilimumab. Germline loops: CDR1 SEHNR, CDR2 FQNEAQ (reference sequence). The CDR3 extends over 14 amino acids. Sequenced by immunoSEQ multiplex PCR; TCRdb stores in-frame clones only, minus some. Found here are approximately 80,000 clones, less than 85% of them singletons; the top ten hold roughly 0.87%. The TCR sequence derives from a human donor with non-small cell lung cancer who had stable disease on radiotherapy plus ipilimumab. The material was peripheral blood, obtained from a patient treated with radiotherapy plus ipilimumab. This rearrangement joins TRBV7-9 to TRBJ1-2, with TRBD1 matching over 8 bases. CDR3 in amino acids: CASSFGQGDYGYAF. The CDR3 bases are TGTGCCAGCAGTTTCGGACAGGGTGACTATGGCTACGCCTTC.